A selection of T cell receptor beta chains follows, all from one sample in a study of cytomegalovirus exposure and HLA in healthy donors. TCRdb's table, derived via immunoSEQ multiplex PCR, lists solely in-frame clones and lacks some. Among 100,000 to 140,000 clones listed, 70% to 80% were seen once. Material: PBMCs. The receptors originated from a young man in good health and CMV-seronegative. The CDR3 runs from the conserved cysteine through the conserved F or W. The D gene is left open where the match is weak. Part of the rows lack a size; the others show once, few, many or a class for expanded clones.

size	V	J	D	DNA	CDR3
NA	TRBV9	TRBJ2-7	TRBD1	TGTGCCAGCAGCGACCAGACAGGGGCTCCCTACGAGCAGTACTTC	CASSDQTGAPYEQYF
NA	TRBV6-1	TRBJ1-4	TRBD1	TGTGCCAGCGGCGGTGGACAGGGTTATGAAAAACTGTTTTTT	CASGGGQGYEKLFF
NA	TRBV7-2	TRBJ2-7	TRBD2	TGTGCCAGCAGCTTAGCGTTTCCAGCGGGGGGGTCTCCCCACGAGCAGTACTTC	CASSLAFPAGGSPHEQYF
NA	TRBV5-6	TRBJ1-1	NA	TGTGCCAGCAGCTTGCTCTCGGGGACTCTATTGAACACTGAAGCTTTCTTT	CASSLLSGTLLNTEAFF
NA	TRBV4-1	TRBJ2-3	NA	TGCGCCAGCAGCCAAGGACACTCTAGCACAGATACGCAGTATTTT	CASSQGHSSTDTQYF
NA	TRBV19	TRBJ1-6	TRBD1	TGTGCCAGTAGGCGGGACAGGGCTAATAATTCACCCCTCCACTTT	CASRRDRANNSPLHF
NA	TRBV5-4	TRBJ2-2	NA	TGTGCCAGCAGCTTGGATCTAGCCGGCGGGGAGCTGTTTTTT	CASSLDLAGGELFF
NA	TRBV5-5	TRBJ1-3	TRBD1	TGTGCCAGCAGCGGATACGGACAGGCAGGGAACACCATATATTTT	CASSGYGQAGNTIYF
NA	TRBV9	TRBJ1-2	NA	TGTGCCAGCAGCGGGACACCAAACTATGGCTACACCTTC	CASSGTPNYGYTF
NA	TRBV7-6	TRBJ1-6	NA	TGTGCCAGCAGCGCCCGGAGGGACGGGGATAATTCACCCCTCCACTTT	CASSARRDGDNSPLHF
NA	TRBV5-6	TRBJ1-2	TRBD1	TGTGCCAGCAGCTCACAGGGGCTCGGCTACACCTTC	CASSSQGLGYTF
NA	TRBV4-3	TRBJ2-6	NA	TGCGCCAGCAGCCAAGATCCGGGTGCCGGGGCCAACGTCCTGACTTTC	CASSQDPGAGANVLTF
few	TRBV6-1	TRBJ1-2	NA	TGTGCCAGCAGTGAATTGCCGGGGGAAGGCTACACCTTC	CASSELPGEGYTF
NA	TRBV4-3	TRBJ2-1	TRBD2	TGCGCCAGCAGCCGACGACTAGCGGGGGGCCTCTCGAGGGATGAGCAGTTCTTC	CASSRRLAGGLSRDEQFF
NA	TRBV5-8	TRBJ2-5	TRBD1	TGTGCCAGCAGCTTAGGCCGGACAGGGGCTGGGGAGACCCAGTACTTC	CASSLGRTGAGETQYF
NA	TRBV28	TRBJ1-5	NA	TGTGCCAGTTCTTTTATGTCTGGGGGGACTCAGCCCCAGCATTTT	CASSFMSGGTQPQHF
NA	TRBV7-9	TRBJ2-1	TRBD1	TGTGCCAGCAGCTCAGGTAGAGGCGGGACAGGGCCGGGTGAGCAGTTCTTC	CASSSGRGGTGPGEQFF
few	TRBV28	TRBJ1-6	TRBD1	TGTGCCAGCAGTTCACAGGGGGGCAGGGGTATCTCACCCCTCCACTTT	CASSSQGGRGISPLHF
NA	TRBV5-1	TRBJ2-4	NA	TGCGCCAGCAGCATAACAGCAGACATTCAGTACTTC	CASSITADIQYF
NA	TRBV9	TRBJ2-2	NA	TGTGCCAGCAGCGTAGCTACGCAGGCCCCGACGGACGGGGAGCTGTTTTTT	CASSVATQAPTDGELFF
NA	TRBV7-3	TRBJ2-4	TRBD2	TGTGCCAGCAGCTTCGGGGGGGCCAAAAACATTCAGTACTTC	CASSFGGAKNIQYF
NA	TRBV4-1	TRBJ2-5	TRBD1	TGCGCCAGCAGCCCCGGGGACAGCCAAGAGACCCAGTACTTC	CASSPGDSQETQYF
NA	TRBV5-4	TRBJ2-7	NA	TGTGCCAGCAGCGGGGGACTCACCTACGAGCAGTACTTC	CASSGGLTYEQYF
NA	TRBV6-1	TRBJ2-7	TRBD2	TGTGCCAGCAGTGACCAGCGGGGGAGTACCTACGAGCAGTACTTC	CASSDQRGSTYEQYF
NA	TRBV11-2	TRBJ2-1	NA	TGTGCCAGCAGCCCCCAAGCGGCCACACTCTCCTACAATGAGCAGTTCTTC	CASSPQAATLSYNEQFF
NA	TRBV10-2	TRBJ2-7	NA	TGCGCAGCCACCTCCGACAGATCCTACGAGCAGTACTTC	CAATSDRSYEQYF
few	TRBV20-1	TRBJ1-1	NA	TGCAGTGCTAGAGGGGCCACTGAAGCTTTCTTT	CSARGATEAFF
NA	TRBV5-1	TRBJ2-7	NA	TGCGCCAGTACCAATAGGGGTAACTCCTACGAGCAGTACTTC	CASTNRGNSYEQYF
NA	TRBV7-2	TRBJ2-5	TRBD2	TGTGCCAGCAGCTTAGATTCGGCGGGGGGGCGGGAGACCCAGTACTTC	CASSLDSAGGRETQYF
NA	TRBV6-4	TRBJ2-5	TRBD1	TGTGCCAGCAGCGCCGGGACAGGGGAGAGGGAGACCCAGTACTTC	CASSAGTGERETQYF
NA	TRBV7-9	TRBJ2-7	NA	TGTGCCAGCAGCTTAGCGGGGGGATACGAGCAGTACTTC	CASSLAGGYEQYF
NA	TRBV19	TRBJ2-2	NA	TGTGCCAGTAGTAGTTTTTCGGCCGGGGAGCTGTTTTTT	CASSSFSAGELFF
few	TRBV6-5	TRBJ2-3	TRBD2	TGTGCCAGCAGCCCTAGCGGGGGGTTCACAGATACGCAGTATTTT	CASSPSGGFTDTQYF
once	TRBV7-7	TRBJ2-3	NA	TGTGCCAGCAGCTTAAAGGGGGGAGGGACAGATACGCAGTATTTT	CASSLKGGGTDTQYF
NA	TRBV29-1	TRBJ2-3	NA	TGCAGCGTTGAAGGAGGGGGAGCAGATACGCAGTATTTT	CSVEGGGADTQYF
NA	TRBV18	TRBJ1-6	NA	TGTGCCAGCTCACCGGGGCAGGCCTGGAGCGACTTT	CASSPGQAWSDF